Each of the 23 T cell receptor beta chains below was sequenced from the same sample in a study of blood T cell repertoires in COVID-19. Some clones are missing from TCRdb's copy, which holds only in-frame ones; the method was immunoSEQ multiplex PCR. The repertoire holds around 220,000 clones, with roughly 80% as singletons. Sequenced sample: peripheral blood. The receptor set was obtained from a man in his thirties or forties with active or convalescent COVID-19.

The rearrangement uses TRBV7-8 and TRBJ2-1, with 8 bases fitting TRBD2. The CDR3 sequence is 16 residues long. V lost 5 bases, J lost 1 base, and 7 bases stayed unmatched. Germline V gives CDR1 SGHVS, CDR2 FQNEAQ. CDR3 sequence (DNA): TGTGCCAGCAGCCCCCGGGAGGGAACGTCCTACAATGAGCAGTTCTTC. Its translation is CASSPREGTSYNEQFF.

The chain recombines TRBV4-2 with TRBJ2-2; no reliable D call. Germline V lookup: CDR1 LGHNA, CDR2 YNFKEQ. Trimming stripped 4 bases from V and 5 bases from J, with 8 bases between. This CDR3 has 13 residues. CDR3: CASSPGRTGELFF. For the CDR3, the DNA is TGTGCCAGCAGCCCCGGCAGGACCGGGGAGCTGTTTTTT.

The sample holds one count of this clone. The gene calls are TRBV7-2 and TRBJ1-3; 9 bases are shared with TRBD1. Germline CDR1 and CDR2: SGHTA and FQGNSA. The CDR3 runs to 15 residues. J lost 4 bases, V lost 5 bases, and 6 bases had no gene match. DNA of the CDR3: TGTGCCAGCAGCCAACAGGGGGCGGTAGGAAACACCATATATTTT. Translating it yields CASSQQGAVGNTIYF. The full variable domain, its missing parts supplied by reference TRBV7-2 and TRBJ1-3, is GAGVSQSPSNKVTEKGKDVELRCDPISGHTALYWYRQSLGQGLEFLIYFQGNSAPDKSGLPSDRFSAERTGGSVSTLTIQRTQQEDSAVYLCASSQQGAVGNTIYFGEGSWLTVV.

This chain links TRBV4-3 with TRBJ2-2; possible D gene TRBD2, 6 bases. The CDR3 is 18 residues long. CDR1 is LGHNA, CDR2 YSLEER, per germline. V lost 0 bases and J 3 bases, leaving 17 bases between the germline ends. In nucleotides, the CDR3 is TGCGCCAGCAGCCAAGATTTTATCCGGGGGACCTACACCGGGGAGCTGTTTTTT. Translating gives CASSQDFIRGTYTGELFF.

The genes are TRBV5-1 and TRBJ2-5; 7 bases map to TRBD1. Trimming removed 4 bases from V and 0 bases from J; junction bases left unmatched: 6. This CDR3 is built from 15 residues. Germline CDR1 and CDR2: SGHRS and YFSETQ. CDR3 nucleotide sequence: TGCGCCAGCAGCCCGACAGGGAACAACCAAGAGACCCAGTACTTC. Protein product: CASSPTGNNQETQYF.

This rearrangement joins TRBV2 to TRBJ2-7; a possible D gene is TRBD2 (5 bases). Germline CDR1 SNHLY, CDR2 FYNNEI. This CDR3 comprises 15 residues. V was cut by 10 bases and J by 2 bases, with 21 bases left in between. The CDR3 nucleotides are TGTGCCACTCGGAAAGAGGGCGGTTTTACCTACGAGCAGTACTTC. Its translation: CATRKEGGFTYEQYF.

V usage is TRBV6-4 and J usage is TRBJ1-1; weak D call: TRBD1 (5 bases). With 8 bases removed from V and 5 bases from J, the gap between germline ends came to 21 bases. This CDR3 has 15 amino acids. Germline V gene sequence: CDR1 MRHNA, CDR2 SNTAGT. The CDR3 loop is CASRPGGGGWTEAFF. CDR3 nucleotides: TGTGCCAGCCGTCCTGGTGGGGGGGGATGGACTGAAGCTTTCTTT.

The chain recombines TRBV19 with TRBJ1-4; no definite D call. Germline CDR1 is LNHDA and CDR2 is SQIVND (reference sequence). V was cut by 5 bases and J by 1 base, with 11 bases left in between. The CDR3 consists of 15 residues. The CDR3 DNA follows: TGTGCCAGTAGTGAGGGTTGGGAAACTAATGAAAAACTGTTTTTT. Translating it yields CASSEGWETNEKLFF.

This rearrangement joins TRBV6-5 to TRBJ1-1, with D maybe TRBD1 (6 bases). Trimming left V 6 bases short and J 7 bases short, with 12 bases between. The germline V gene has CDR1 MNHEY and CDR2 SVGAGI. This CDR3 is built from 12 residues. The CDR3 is CASSPQGIEAFF. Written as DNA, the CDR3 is TGTGCCAGCAGCCCACAGGGAATTGAAGCTTTCTTT.

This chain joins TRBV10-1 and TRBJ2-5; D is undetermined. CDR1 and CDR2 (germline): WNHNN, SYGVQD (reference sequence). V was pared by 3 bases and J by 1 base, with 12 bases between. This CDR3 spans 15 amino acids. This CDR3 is CASSEPRGTQETQYF. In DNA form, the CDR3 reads TGCGCCAGCAGTGAACCCCGCGGAACCCAAGAGACCCAGTACTTC.

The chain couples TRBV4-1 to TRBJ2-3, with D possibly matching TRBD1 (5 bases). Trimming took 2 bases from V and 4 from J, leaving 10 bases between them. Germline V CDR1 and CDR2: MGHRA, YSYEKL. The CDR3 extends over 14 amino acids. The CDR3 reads CASSQPDKSDTQYF. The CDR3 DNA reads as TGCGCCAGCAGCCAACCGGACAAATCAGATACGCAGTATTTT.

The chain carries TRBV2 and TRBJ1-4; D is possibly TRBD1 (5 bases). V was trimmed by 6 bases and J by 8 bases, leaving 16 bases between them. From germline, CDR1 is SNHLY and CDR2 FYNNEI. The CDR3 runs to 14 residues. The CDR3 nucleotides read TGTGCCAGCAGGGACGCCGGCGGGGCCGAAAAACTGTTTTTT. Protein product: CASRDAGGAEKLFF.

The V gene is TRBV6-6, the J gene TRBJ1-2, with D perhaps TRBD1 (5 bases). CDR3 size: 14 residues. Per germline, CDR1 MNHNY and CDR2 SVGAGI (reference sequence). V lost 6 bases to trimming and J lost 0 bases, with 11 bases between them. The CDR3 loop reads CASSPDSSNYGYTF. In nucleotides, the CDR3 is TGTGCCAGCAGCCCTGACAGTTCTAACTATGGCTACACCTTC.

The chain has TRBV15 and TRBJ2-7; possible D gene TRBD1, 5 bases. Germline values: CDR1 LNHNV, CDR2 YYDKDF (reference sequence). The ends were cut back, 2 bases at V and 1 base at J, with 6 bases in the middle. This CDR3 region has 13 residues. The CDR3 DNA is TGTGCCACCAGCAGAACAGGTTCCTACGAGCAGTACTTC. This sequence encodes CATSRTGSYEQYF.

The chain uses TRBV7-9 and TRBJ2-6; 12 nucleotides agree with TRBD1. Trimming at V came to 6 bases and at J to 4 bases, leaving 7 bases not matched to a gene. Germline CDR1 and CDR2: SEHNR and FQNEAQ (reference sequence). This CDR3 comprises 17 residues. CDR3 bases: TGTGCCAGCAGTCGAGGGACAGGGGGCTCCGGGGCCAACGTCCTGACTTTC. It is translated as CASSRGTGGSGANVLTF.

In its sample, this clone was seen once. The CDR3 sequence is CASSFSTRNGYTF. For the CDR3, the DNA is TGTGCCAGCAGTTTTTCGACACGGAATGGCTACACCTTC. The V and J genes are TRBV6-5 and TRBJ1-2, with no clear D. The germline gives CDR1 MNHEY, CDR2 SVGAGI. The ends were cut back, 4 bases at V and 6 bases at J, with 12 bases in the middle. The CDR3 sequence is 13 residues long.

In nucleotides, the CDR3 is TGCGCCAGCAGCTCCCGACTAGTACTTTCCCAGAGTACGCAGTATTTT. Protein product: CASSSRLVLSQSTQYF. This chain connects TRBV4-1 to TRBJ2-3; D is possibly TRBD2 (6 bases). The V gene's germline CDR1 is MGHRA and CDR2 YSYEKL. V was cut by 5 bases and J by 8 bases, with 23 bases left in between. The CDR3 is 16 residues long.

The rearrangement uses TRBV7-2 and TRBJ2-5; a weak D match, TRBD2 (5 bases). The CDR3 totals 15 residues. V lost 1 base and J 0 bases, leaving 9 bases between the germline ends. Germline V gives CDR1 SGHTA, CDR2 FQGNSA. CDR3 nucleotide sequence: TGTGCCAGCAGCTTAGTAGCGATGTACCAAGAGACCCAGTACTTC. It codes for CASSLVAMYQETQYF.

The CDR3 here is CASSLRGSDTEAFF. The CDR3 DNA reads TGTGCCAGCAGCCTCCGAGGGTCGGACACTGAAGCTTTCTTT. The rearrangement links TRBV7-6 to TRBJ1-1; D gene ambiguous. The germline CDR1 and CDR2 sequences are SGHVS and FNYEAQ. V lost 5 bases, J lost 3 bases, and 13 bases lay in between. The CDR3 is 14 residues long. The whole variable domain, filled in from reference TRBV7-6 and TRBJ1-1, reads GAGVSQSPRYKVTKRGQDVALRCDPISGHVSLYWYRQALGQGPEFLTYFNYEAQQDKSGLPNDRFSAERPEGSISTLTIQRTEQRDSAMYRCASSLRGSDTEAFFGQGTRLTVV.

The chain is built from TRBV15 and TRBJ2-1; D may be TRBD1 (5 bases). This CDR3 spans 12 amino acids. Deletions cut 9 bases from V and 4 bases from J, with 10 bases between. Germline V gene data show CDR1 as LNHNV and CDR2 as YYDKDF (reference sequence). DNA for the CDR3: TGTGCCACTCAGGGCGGATACAATGAGCAGTTCTTC. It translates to CATQGGYNEQFF.

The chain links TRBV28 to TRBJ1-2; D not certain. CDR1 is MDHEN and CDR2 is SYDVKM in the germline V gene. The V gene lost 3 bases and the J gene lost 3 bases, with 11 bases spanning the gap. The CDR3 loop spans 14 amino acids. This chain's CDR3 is CASSFGGEDYGYTF. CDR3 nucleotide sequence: TGTGCCAGCAGTTTCGGCGGTGAGGACTATGGCTACACCTTC.

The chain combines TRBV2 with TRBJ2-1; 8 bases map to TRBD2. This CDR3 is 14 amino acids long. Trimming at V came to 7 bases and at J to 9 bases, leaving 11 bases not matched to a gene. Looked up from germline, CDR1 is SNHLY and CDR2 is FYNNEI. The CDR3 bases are TGTGCCAGCACGACGAGCGGGGGTCGGGGTGAGCAGTTCTTC. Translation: CASTTSGGRGEQFF.

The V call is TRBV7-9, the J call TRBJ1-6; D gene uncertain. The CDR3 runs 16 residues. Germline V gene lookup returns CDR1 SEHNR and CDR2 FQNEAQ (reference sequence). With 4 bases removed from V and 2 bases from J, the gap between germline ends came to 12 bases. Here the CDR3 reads CASSSAPGTYNSPLHF. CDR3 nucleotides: TGTGCCAGCAGCTCCGCCCCGGGGACCTATAATTCACCCCTCCACTTT.